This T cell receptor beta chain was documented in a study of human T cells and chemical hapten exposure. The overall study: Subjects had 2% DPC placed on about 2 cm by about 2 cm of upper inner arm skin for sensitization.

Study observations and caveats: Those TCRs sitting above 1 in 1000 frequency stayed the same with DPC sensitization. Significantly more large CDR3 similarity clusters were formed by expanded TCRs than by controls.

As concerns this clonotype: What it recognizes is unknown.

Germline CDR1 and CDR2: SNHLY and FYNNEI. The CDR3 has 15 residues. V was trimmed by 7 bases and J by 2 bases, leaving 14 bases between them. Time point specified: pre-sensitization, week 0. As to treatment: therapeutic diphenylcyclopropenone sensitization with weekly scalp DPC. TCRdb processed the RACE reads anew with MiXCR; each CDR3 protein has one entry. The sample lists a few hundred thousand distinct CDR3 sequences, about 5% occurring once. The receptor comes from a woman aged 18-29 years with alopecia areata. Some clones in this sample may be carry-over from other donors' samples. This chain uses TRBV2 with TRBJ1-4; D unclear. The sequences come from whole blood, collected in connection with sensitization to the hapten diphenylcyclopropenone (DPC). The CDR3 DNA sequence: TGTGCCAGCATGATGAAGTTTGTGACTAATGAAAAACTGTTTTTT. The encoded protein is CASMMKFVTNEKLFF.